These T cell receptor beta chains were read from a single sample in a study of PD-1 blockade in classical Hodgkin lymphoma. Assay used: immunoSEQ multiplex PCR; TCRdb lists only in-frame clones, some missing. Of 75,000 to 100,000 clones listed, approximately 94% were seen once; the top ten hold roughly 2.1%. Sequenced material: peripheral blood mononuclear cells (PBMCs), taken before the fourth cycle of nivolumab. Receptor source: a human donor with classical Hodgkin lymphoma. Each CDR3 is given with its conserved first and last residue.

>TRBJ2-1|TRBV18
CANSPVSGKGNEQFF
>TRBJ1-3|TRBV7-6
CASSLGTGGNTIYF
>TRBJ1-2|TRBV5-1
CASSPDDVYGYTF
>TRBJ1-2|TRBV30
CAWSLRGGYGYTF
>TRBJ2-7|TRBV28
CASSFGLAGGWLYF
>TRBJ2-7|TRBV6-1
CASNVYEQYF
>TRBJ2-7|TRBV9
CASSVTGLAGDTYEQYF
>TRBJ1-2|TRBV7-2
CASSLDSAYGYTF
>TRBJ1-2|TRBV28
CASKTGGPPSYTF
>TRBJ2-1|TRBV19
CASSSGTSAGDNEQFF
>TRBJ2-7|TRBV7-9
CASSLTGYEQYF
>TRBJ2-2|TRBV13
CASSPQLRQGGTGELFF
>TRBJ2-1|TRBV7-9
CASSPLGQSYNEQFF
>TRBJ2-7|TRBV25-1
CASSDPSAKSYEQYF
>TRBJ1-1|TRBV15
CATSSIPGSTEAFF
>TRBJ2-2|TRBV5-1
CASFKIPGQGAGELFF
>TRBJ1-1|TRBV30
CAWSTPNTEAFF
>TRBJ2-2|TRBV5-1
CASSLGDRGSAGELFF
>TRBJ2-1|TRBV28
CASKSGPEQFF
>TRBJ2-1|TRBV6-1
CASSGGLAGGPRNEQFF
>TRBJ2-5|TRBV30
CAWSSRPQYF
>TRBJ2-2|TRBV29-1
CSVGTSGPGGTGELFF
>TRBJ1-2|TRBV27
CASSLSGGARGYTF
>TRBJ1-2|TRBV10-2
CASSESLVYGYTF
>TRBJ1-5|TRBV7-9
CASSLTGLNQPQHF
>TRBJ1-1|TRBV19
CASRGGPLEWRTEAFF
>TRBJ2-3|TRBV2
CASTLAGGTTDTQYF
>TRBJ2-5|TRBV7-9
CASSLVKGETQYF
>TRBJ2-3|TRBV7-6
CASSSRTGTSTDTQYF
>TRBJ2-2|TRBV27
CASSLFRLGELFF
>TRBJ1-2|TRBV9
CASSGHGNRGRADGYTF
>TRBJ2-7|TRBV10-3
CAISPLAGGSEQYF